This is a list of T cell receptor beta chains from one sample in a study of OX40 agonist ivuxolimab in advanced cancers. Libraries were prepared by immunoSEQ multiplex PCR; TCRdb keeps only in-frame clonotypes and omits some of them. Of some 85,000 clones detected, roughly 90% appear once; the ten largest clones hold 0.25% to 0.3%. The input for sequencing was CD4+ or CD8+ T cells sorted from blood, taken in a trial of the OX40 agonist ivuxolimab. Receptor source: an adult with an advanced solid tumor such as melanoma, head and neck, liver or kidney cancer. The CDR3 runs from the conserved cysteine through the conserved F or W. Fields, in order: clone size, D gene, J gene, V gene, CDR3 DNA, CDR3 protein. The D gene is left open where the match is weak. Only some rows state a clone size, as once, few, many or a class for expanded clones.

>.|.|TRBJ1-6|TRBV4-1
TGCGCCAGCAGCCAAGAGGGCCAGTCCGCCTATAATTCACCCCTCCACTTT
CASSQEGQSAYNSPLHF
>once|.|TRBJ2-3|TRBV6-6
TGTGCCAGCAGTTACCCAGTAAGCACAGATACGCAGTATTTT
CASSYPVSTDTQYF
>.|.|TRBJ2-5|TRBV7-9
TGTGCCAGCAGCCCCGTAACCTTGGACGTCCAAGAGACCCAGTACTTC
CASSPVTLDVQETQYF
>.|.|TRBJ1-5|TRBV5-8
TGTGCCAGCAGTAAAAGGGACACCCTTGAGGCCCAGCATTTT
CASSKRDTLEAQHF
>.|TRBD1|TRBJ1-1|TRBV19
TGTGCCAGTGCCTGGAGACAGGGGGTCGGCACTGAAGCTTTCTTT
CASAWRQGVGTEAFF
>.|.|TRBJ2-7|TRBV12-5
TGTGCTAGTGGTTTGGTAGTCCGGCAGGAGAGAACCTACGAGCAGTACTTC
CASGLVVRQERTYEQYF
>.|TRBD1|TRBJ2-5|TRBV27
TGTGCCAGCAGTCGGGGACAGGGATTGGTAGAGACCCAGTACTTC
CASSRGQGLVETQYF
>.|TRBD1|TRBJ1-5|TRBV7-7
TGTGCTAGCACCCCTCGGACAGGGTGGTTGAATCAGCCCCAGCATTTT
CASTPRTGWLNQPQHF
>.|.|TRBJ1-1|TRBV7-2
TGTGCCAGCAGCTTGGGAATCGGGGAACCCGTTGAAGCTTTCTTT
CASSLGIGEPVEAFF
>.|TRBD1|TRBJ1-1|TRBV14
TGTGCCAGCAGCCAAGCCCTATGGCAGGGGGGATATTTGAACACTGAAGCTTTCTTT
CASSQALWQGGYLNTEAFF
>.|.|TRBJ1-2|TRBV27
TGTGCCAGCAGTTCGGCAGATCGCTATGGCTACACCTTC
CASSSADRYGYTF
>few|.|TRBJ1-2|TRBV5-4
TGTGCCAGCAGCTTGGAACGTAGGGGAAGCGGCTACACCTTC
CASSLERRGSGYTF
>.|.|TRBJ2-1|TRBV18
TGTGCCAGCTCACCAGAAAGGGAGCAGTTCTTC
CASSPEREQFF
>.|.|TRBJ2-5|TRBV7-2
TGTGCCAGCAGCCCCCGTGGGGGACACAGGCAAGAGACCCAGTACTTC
CASSPRGGHRQETQYF
>.|TRBD2|TRBJ2-1|TRBV18
TGTGCCAGCTCACCGGGAGGGAATGAGCAGTTCTTC
CASSPGGNEQFF
>.|TRBD1|TRBJ2-7|TRBV6-1
TGTGCCAGCATGGGACAGGGTTTTCTCGAGCAGTACTTC
CASMGQGFLEQYF
>.|.|TRBJ2-1|TRBV4-3
TGCGCCAGCAGCCAAGCCCGCGGGGCTCGTTACAATGAGCAGTTCTTC
CASSQARGARYNEQFF
>.|.|TRBJ2-4|TRBV23-1
TGCGCCAGCAGTCAATCTGGGGGCCGGGCCAAAAACATTCAGTACTTC
CASSQSGGRAKNIQYF
>.|.|TRBJ2-1|TRBV28
TGTGCCAGCAGTTTTGGGGAGCAGTTCTTC
CASSFGEQFF
>.|.|TRBJ2-1|TRBV9
TGTGCCAGCAGCCCACAACTTGGGGGTGAGCAGTTCTTC
CASSPQLGGEQFF
>once|.|TRBJ2-7|TRBV18
TGTGCCAGCTCACCACAGGGTCCTGGAAGTACCTACGAGCAGTACTTC
CASSPQGPGSTYEQYF
>.|TRBD2|TRBJ2-7|TRBV13
TGTGCCAGCTCTAGCGGGGGGGCTGGGGAGCAGTACTTC
CASSSGGAGEQYF
>once|TRBD2|TRBJ2-5|TRBV10-1
TGCGCCAGCAGTGAGCTTCCTAGCGGAATCCAAGAGACCCAGTACTTC
CASSELPSGIQETQYF
>.|TRBD2|TRBJ2-1|TRBV27
TGTGCCAGCAGTTTAGGGGCTAGCGGGGTGAATGAGCAGTTCTTC
CASSLGASGVNEQFF